These 17 T cell receptor beta chains were sequenced from one sample in a study of cytomegalovirus exposure and HLA in healthy donors. Both 60 Vbeta primers and 13 Jbeta primers went into the PCR. Some clones are missing from TCRdb's copy, which holds only in-frame ones; the method was immunoSEQ multiplex PCR. The sample includes about 120,000 clones, 75% to 85% of them seen just once. The specimen was PBMCs. These receptors originate from a female donor in good health and CMV-seropositive.

The chain links TRBV10-3 to TRBJ1-6, with 9 bases aligning to TRBD1. The trim removed 5 bases at V and 7 bases at J, leaving 9 bases unmatched. This CDR3 spans 16 amino acids. The germline CDR1 and CDR2 sequences are ENHRY and SYGVKD. The CDR3 reads CAISPNRDRVNSPLHF. The CDR3, as DNA: TGTGCCATCAGTCCTAACCGGGACAGGGTGAATTCACCCCTCCACTTT.

The chain has TRBV10-3 and TRBJ1-6; 9 positions match TRBD1. Germline loops: CDR1 ENHRY, CDR2 SYGVKD. Trimming took 2 bases from V and 5 from J; bases not matched to a gene: 7. This CDR3 region has 17 residues. CDR3: CAISETTGGRDNSPLHF. The CDR3 nucleotides are TGTGCCATCAGTGAGACCACAGGGGGCAGGGATAATTCACCCCTCCACTTT.

V and J are TRBV6-1 and TRBJ1-2; no definite D call. The CDR3 is made up of 13 amino acids. V lost 7 bases and J lost 4, with 13 bases in between. Per germline, CDR1 MNHNS and CDR2 SASEGT. Here the CDR3 DNA reads TGTGCCAGCATCCCCCTGGAGGGCTATGGCTACACCTTC. As protein: CASIPLEGYGYTF.

This clone appeared a single time. The chain combines TRBV5-1 with TRBJ1-3; possible D gene TRBD1, 6 bases. CDR3 size: 15 residues. Between the trimmed V and J ends, which lost 2 bases and 8 bases, there was a span of 17 bases. From germline, CDR1 is SGHRS and CDR2 YFSETQ. DNA of the CDR3: TGCGCCAGCAGCTTATTCGGGACACCCGAGGACACCATATATTTT. Translation gives CASSLFGTPEDTIYF.

This sequence joins TRBV2 and TRBJ1-6; 7 nucleotides align to TRBD1. CDR3 length: 15 residues. J was trimmed by 9 bases and V by 4 bases; bases with no gene match: 9. Germline V CDR1 and CDR2: SNHLY, FYNNEI. This CDR3 reads CASSGQGARGSPLHF. CDR3 nucleotide sequence: TGTGCCAGCAGTGGACAGGGCGCACGGGGTTCACCCCTCCACTTT.

The chain carries TRBV7-2 and TRBJ2-3; D remains ambiguous. The CDR3 extends over 15 amino acids. V lost 7 bases, J lost 0 bases, and 14 bases lay in between. Germline values: CDR1 SGHTA, CDR2 FQGNSA. The CDR3 sequence: CASTTDILSTDTQYF. The DNA of the CDR3 is TGTGCCAGCACCACAGACATCCTTAGCACAGATACGCAGTATTTT.

CDR3: CASSGRQGNTGELFF. CDR3 in DNA: TGTGCCAGCAGTGGAAGACAGGGGAACACCGGGGAGCTGTTTTTT. This rearrangement joins TRBV2 to TRBJ2-2; TRBD1 matches at 7 bases. The germline V gene encodes CDR1 SNHLY and CDR2 FYNNEI. The V segment lost 4 bases and the J segment 1 base; nucleotides outside the gene matches: 3. CDR3 size: 15 residues.

This chain connects TRBV9 to TRBJ1-1; no clear D. Trimming removed 4 bases from V and 5 bases from J, with 15 bases in between. From germline, CDR1 is SGDLS and CDR2 YYNGEE. CDR3 size: 14 residues. The CDR3 nucleotides are TGTGCCAGCAGCCCGAGGCTACTCCGGACTGAAGCTTTCTTT. Translation gives CASSPRLLRTEAFF.

The J gene is TRBJ1-6, the V gene TRBV7-9; D remains ambiguous. Per the germline V gene, CDR1 is SEHNR and CDR2 is FQNEAQ (reference sequence). V gave up 2 bases and J gave up 10 bases, with 12 bases separating them. The CDR3 contains 14 residues. CDR3 amino acids: CASSLTEGHSPLHF. DNA of the CDR3: TGTGCCAGCAGCTTAACAGAGGGCCACTCACCCCTCCACTTT.

The rearrangement uses TRBV20-1 and TRBJ1-1; D is uncertain. Germline CDR1 is DFQATT and CDR2 is SNEGSKA (reference sequence). Trimming left V 0 bases short and J 4 bases short, with 3 bases between. CDR3 length: 11 residues. The CDR3 reads CSARDLTEAFF. Written as DNA, the CDR3 is TGCAGTGCTAGAGATCTCACTGAAGCTTTCTTT.

This clone was counted a few times. The CDR3 reads CASSYEGGDNSPLHF. CDR3 DNA: TGTGCCAGCAGTTACGAAGGGGGCGATAATTCACCCCTCCACTTT. J is TRBJ1-6 and V is TRBV6-5; 7 nucleotides agree with TRBD1. The CDR3 consists of 15 residues. Trimming cost V 2 bases and J 5 bases; bases outside gene matches: 3. CDR1 MNHEY and CDR2 SVGAGI come from the germline V gene.

This chain connects TRBV5-1 to TRBJ2-1, with TRBD1 as a possible D gene (6 bases). Per the germline V gene, CDR1 is SGHRS and CDR2 is YFSETQ. The CDR3 has 16 amino acids. V lost 4 bases and J 1 base, leaving 15 bases between the germline ends. DNA for the CDR3: TGCGCCAGCAGCCCTCGACAGGCAACATCCTACAATGAGCAGTTCTTC. Its translation: CASSPRQATSYNEQFF.

This clone showed up just once. The J gene is TRBJ2-5, the V gene TRBV9; 8 bases agree with TRBD2. In germline, CDR1 is SGDLS, CDR2 YYNGEE. CDR3 length: 16 residues. V was clipped by 0 bases and J by 2 bases; unmatched bases: 6. CDR3 sequence: CASSVAGGPIQETQYF. The CDR3, as DNA: TGTGCCAGCAGCGTAGCGGGGGGGCCCATACAAGAGACCCAGTACTTC.

Turning to this clone: At one boundary the junction diverges from the germline segment, which might be a read error. The V call is TRBV11-1, the J call TRBJ2-4; D uncertain. This CDR3 has 15 amino acids. Germline CDR1 reads SGHAT; CDR2 reads FQDESV (reference sequence). The CDR3 sequence is CASSLGRVAKNIQYF. Written as DNA, the CDR3 is TGTGCCAGCAGTTTAGGAAGAGTAGCCAAAAACATTCAGTACTTC.

This rearrangement joins TRBV2 to TRBJ2-5; D unclear. This CDR3 is built from 12 residues. Trimming left V 7 bases short and J 5 bases short, with 11 bases between. Germline CDR1 SNHLY, CDR2 FYNNEI. The CDR3 DNA follows: TGTGCCAGCAACGGAGAGCGCGAGACCCAGTACTTC. Its protein product is CASNGERETQYF.

The chain carries TRBV10-3 and TRBJ1-2; possibly TRBD1 for D (5 bases). Deletions cut 7 bases from V and 1 base from J, with 16 bases between. This CDR3 contains 15 residues. The germline CDR1 and CDR2 sequences are ENHRY and SYGVKD. CDR3 loop: CAINQGGALNYGYTF. CDR3 bases: TGTGCCATCAACCAAGGTGGGGCTCTTAACTATGGCTACACCTTC.

This chain uses TRBV9 with TRBJ1-2; TRBD1 aligns across 7 bases. Trimming took 0 bases from V and 4 from J; bases not matched to a gene: 9. Germline values: CDR1 SGDLS, CDR2 YYNGEE. CDR3 length: 16 amino acids. This chain's CDR3 is CASSVASGQSLYGYTF. The CDR3 region has the DNA TGTGCCAGCAGCGTAGCCTCGGGACAGAGCCTCTATGGCTACACCTTC.